One sample yielded the 24 T cell receptor beta chains listed below, sequenced in a study of T cells after yellow fever vaccination. TCRdb re-derived calls from the 5' RACE reads in MiXCR, one entry per CDR3 protein. The sample includes a few hundred thousand distinct CDR3 sequences, 6.5% to 8.5% of them seen just once. Sequencing was performed on CD4+ T cells sorted from PBMCs, taken 15 days after the yellow fever booster vaccination. These receptors came from a man aged 25-45 years who received the YFV17D yellow fever vaccine.

This clonotype was observed many times. V is TRBV28 and J is TRBJ1-6; D gene ambiguous. From germline, CDR1 is MDHEN and CDR2 SYDVKM. V was trimmed by 3 bases and J by 0 bases, leaving 9 bases between them. The CDR3 contains 16 residues. The CDR3 sequence is CASSLGGSSYNSPLHF. CDR3 sequence (DNA): TGTGCCAGCAGTTTGGGTGGCAGCTCCTATAATTCACCCCTCCACTTT.

This clonotype was counted only a few times. The chain carries TRBV4-1 and TRBJ1-6, with 7 positions matching TRBD1. The length of the CDR3 is 16 residues. V lost 4 bases and J lost 5; bases outside the gene matches: 8. Germline assignment: CDR1 MGHRA and CDR2 YSYEKL. The CDR3 protein is CASSRSLGQNNSPLHF. DNA of the CDR3: TGCGCCAGCAGCCGCTCCTTGGGACAGAATAATTCACCCCTCCACTTT.

In this sample, this clonotype turned up many times. The J gene is TRBJ2-1, the V gene TRBV7-6; D is tentatively TRBD1 or TRBD2 (5 bases each). The CDR3 totals 17 residues. V lost 5 bases and J lost 0, with 17 bases in between. Germline V CDR1 and CDR2: SGHVS, FNYEAQ. CDR3 region: CASSAYSGGSSYNEQFF. The CDR3 nucleotides read TGTGCCAGCAGCGCCTACAGTGGGGGTAGCTCCTACAATGAGCAGTTCTTC.

The sample holds many counts of this clonotype. The chain employs TRBV5-1 and TRBJ2-1; a weak D match, TRBD2 (6 bases). CDR1 and CDR2 from the germline V gene are SGHRS and YFSETQ. V lost 4 bases, J lost 7 bases, and 9 bases lay in between. The CDR3 has 12 residues. CDR3 nucleotide sequence: TGCGCCAGCAGCGAAGGAGGGAATGAGCAGTTCTTC. Translating gives CASSEGGNEQFF. The variable domain in full, with the rest retrieved from reference TRBV5-1 and TRBJ2-1, is KAGVTQTPRYLIKTRGQQVTLSCSPISGHRSVSWYQQTPGQGLQFLFEYFSETQRNKGNFPGRFSGRQFSNSRSEMNVSTLELGDSALYLCASSEGGNEQFFGPGTRLTVL.

The chain joins TRBV7-6 to TRBJ2-1; D is possibly TRBD1 or TRBD2 (5 bases each). Trimming shortened V by 5 bases and J by 4 bases, and 18 bases separated the two germline ends. The CDR3 totals 16 residues. The germline CDR1 and CDR2 sequences are SGHVS and FNYEAQ. CDR3 nucleotides: TGTGCCAGCAGCCCCCAGGTGGGGGTTGCTTACAATGAGCAGTTCTTC. Protein sequence: CASSPQVGVAYNEQFF.

In this sample, this clonotype turned up a few times. V is TRBV19 and J is TRBJ2-7, with 10 nucleotides matching TRBD1. CDR3 length: 15 residues. V lost 10 bases and J lost 4; bases outside the gene matches: 13. Germline V CDR1 and CDR2: LNHDA, SQIVND (reference sequence). The CDR3 is CATLGQGFLWYEQYF. The DNA of the CDR3 is TGTGCCACCTTGGGACAGGGGTTCCTTTGGTACGAGCAGTACTTC.

This chain links TRBV27 with TRBJ2-2; weak D call: TRBD1 (5 bases). The germline V gene has CDR1 MNHEY and CDR2 SMNVEV (reference sequence). CDR3 size: 16 residues. V was pared by 5 bases and J by 5 bases, with 18 bases between. CDR3 in DNA: TGTGCCAGCAGTAGAGACGACAGAGTAAGAACCGGGGAGCTGTTTTTT. It encodes CASSRDDRVRTGELFF.

This chain links TRBV20-1 with TRBJ2-1; D is unclear. CDR1 is DFQATT, CDR2 SNEGSKA, per germline (reference sequence). The CDR3 loop spans 10 amino acids. Between the trimmed V and J ends, which lost 3 bases and 6 bases, there was a span of 3 bases. CDR3 residues: CSASANEQFF. The CDR3 nucleotides are TGCAGTGCTAGTGCCAATGAGCAGTTCTTC.

Regarding this clonotype: A much larger clone is a single base away; this may be a read error. This chain joins TRBV4-2 and TRBJ2-6; D is unresolved. Per germline, CDR1 LGHNA and CDR2 YNFKEQ. The CDR3 has 16 residues. The V and J ends lost 2 bases and 0 bases respectively, with 8 bases between them. Here the CDR3 DNA reads TGTGCCAGCAGCCAACCGACTGGCTCTGGGGCCAACGTCCTGACTTTC. It specifies CASSQPTGSGANVLTF.

This clonotype turned up a few times. V gene TRBV29-1 combines with J gene TRBJ2-1; no firm D call. The CDR3 contains 10 residues. V lost 6 bases, J lost 10 bases, and 10 bases lay in between. Germline CDR1 SQVTM, CDR2 ANQGSEA. The CDR3 protein is CSVSHIEQFF. Written as DNA, the CDR3 is TGCAGCGTCTCCCACATCGAGCAGTTCTTC.

A few counts support this clonotype. The chain carries TRBV6-5 and TRBJ2-3; 9 positions agree with TRBD2. V lost 0 bases, J lost 4 bases, and 8 bases stayed unmatched. Germline V gene data show CDR1 as MNHEY and CDR2 as SVGAGI. This CDR3 comprises 17 residues. The CDR3 DNA reads as TGTGCCAGCAGTTACTCGGGGCGGGGGGGTTCCGCAGATACGCAGTATTTT. Its protein product is CASSYSGRGGSADTQYF.

The chain uses TRBV7-2 and TRBJ2-5; maybe TRBD1 (7 bases). Trimming removed 4 bases from V and 5 bases from J, with 14 bases in between. Germline assignment: CDR1 SGHTA and CDR2 FQGNSA. This CDR3 contains 14 residues. Here the CDR3 DNA reads TGTGCCAGCAGCTACCAGGGGGGAAGGGAGACCCAGTACTTC. Encoded protein: CASSYQGGRETQYF. The full variable domain, in which reference TRBV7-2 and TRBJ2-5 provide the parts outside the CDR3, is GAGVSQSPSNKVTEKGKDVELRCDPISGHTALYWYRQSLGQGLEFLIYFQGNSAPDKSGLPSDRFSAERTGGSVSTLTIQRTQQEDSAVYLCASSYQGGRETQYFGPGTRLLVL.

This chain links TRBV5-1 with TRBJ1-2; TRBD1 is a possible D gene (5 bases). The CDR3 sequence is 14 residues long. V dropped 4 bases and J dropped 5 bases, with 15 bases sitting between them. The germline V gene has CDR1 SGHRS and CDR2 YFSETQ. The CDR3, as DNA: TGCGCCAGCAGCCCCGGGACGGTCATATATGGCTACACCTTC. Translating it yields CASSPGTVIYGYTF.

The rearrangement uses TRBV9 and TRBJ1-3; D call uncertain. Germline CDR1 reads SGDLS; CDR2 reads YYNGEE. There are 17 residues in the CDR3. V lost 0 bases and J lost 4, with 17 bases in between. Here the CDR3 DNA reads TGTGCCAGCAGCGTAGGGGGAGTCGGTGCTACAGGAAACACCATATATTTT. Protein sequence: CASSVGGVGATGNTIYF.

This clonotype was counted ten times or more. The rearrangement uses TRBV2 and TRBJ2-1; no reliable D call. The ends were cut back, 1 base at V and 14 bases at J, with 12 bases in the middle. The CDR3 is 12 residues long. Germline CDR1 is SNHLY and CDR2 is FYNNEI. The CDR3 spells CASSEGPNREFF. Here the CDR3 DNA reads TGTGCCAGCAGTGAAGGTCCCAATCGGGAGTTCTTC.

The chain couples TRBV5-1 to TRBJ2-1, with 8 nucleotides matching TRBD1. The CDR3 is made up of 15 amino acids. Germline CDR1 and CDR2: SGHRS and YFSETQ. The V gene end was trimmed by 0 bases and the J gene end by 4 bases; junction bases not matched to a gene: 3. The CDR3 region is CASSLGQGKYNEQFF. CDR3 DNA sequence: TGCGCCAGCAGCTTGGGACAGGGGAAGTACAATGAGCAGTTCTTC.

This clonotype was detected many times. This chain joins TRBV3-1 and TRBJ2-2, with D perhaps matching TRBD2 (6 bases). V lost 3 bases and J lost 4, with 12 bases in between. Germline-derived CDR1 and CDR2 are LGHDT and YNNKEL (reference sequence). CDR3 size: 15 residues. CDR3 in DNA: TGTGCCAGCAGCCAGGCCTCGCGGGGCACCGGGGAGCTGTTTTTT. It specifies CASSQASRGTGELFF.

This clonotype was recorded at least ten times. The gene calls are TRBV28 and TRBJ1-1; 11 bases agree with TRBD1. There are 15 residues in the CDR3. Germline trimming cut 5 bases from V and 7 bases from J; bases unmatched to any gene: 9. Germline CDR1 reads MDHEN; CDR2 reads SYDVKM. The CDR3 nucleotides are TGTGCCAGCAGTCCGCCGGGACAGGGGGGAGGTGAAGCTTTCTTT. It codes for CASSPPGQGGGEAFF. The full variable domain, completed using reference TRBV28 and TRBJ1-1, is DVKVTQSSRYLVKRTGEKVFLECVQDMDHENMFWYRQDPGLGLRLIYFSYDVKMKEKGDIPEGYSVSREKKERFSLILESASTNQTSMYLCASSPPGQGGGEAFFGQGTRLTVV.

Only a few counts were recorded for this clonotype. V gene TRBV7-9 combines with J gene TRBJ1-1, with TRBD1 matching 7 bases. Unmatched junction bases numbered 8, after V lost 6 bases and J lost 4 bases. This CDR3 is 14 amino acids long. Germline V lookup: CDR1 SEHNR, CDR2 FQNEAQ (reference sequence). CDR3: CASRRGQLGTEAFF. CDR3 nucleotides: TGTGCCAGCAGACGGGGACAGTTAGGCACTGAAGCTTTCTTT.

This clonotype was seen a few times. The rearrangement uses TRBV7-6 and TRBJ1-2; possibly TRBD1 for D (6 bases). Trimming shortened V by 1 base and J by 8 bases, and 11 bases separated the two germline ends. The CDR3 is 13 residues long. Per germline, CDR1 SGHVS and CDR2 FNYEAQ. The CDR3 DNA reads as TGTGCCAGCAGCTTAGTGGACAGCCAGGGCTACACCTTC. It is translated as CASSLVDSQGYTF.

This clonotype was detected a few times. CDR3 DNA: TGCAGTGCTGAAAATCCCGTAGCGGGAGTATACAATGAGCAGTTCTTC. Translated: CSAENPVAGVYNEQFF. The rearrangement uses TRBV20-1 and TRBJ2-1; 9 nucleotides agree with TRBD2. The germline CDR1 and CDR2 sequences are DFQATT and SNEGSKA (reference sequence). The CDR3 contains 16 residues. With 5 bases clipped from V and 4 bases from J, the junction kept 12 bases outside the gene matches.

The J gene is TRBJ2-7, the V gene TRBV18; D is perhaps TRBD1 (6 bases). V was pared by 4 bases and J by 2 bases, with 21 bases between. Germline loops: CDR1 KGHSH, CDR2 LQKENI. There are 17 residues in the CDR3. The CDR3 spells CASSLQGQGSSTYEQYF. The CDR3 DNA reads TGTGCCAGCTCACTCCAAGGGCAGGGGTCCTCCACCTACGAGCAGTACTTC. The full variable domain, its missing parts supplied by reference TRBV18 and TRBJ2-7, is NAGVMQNPRHLVRRRGQEARLRCSPMKGHSHVYWYRQLPEEGLKFMVYLQKENIIDESGMPKERFSAEFPKEGPSILRIQQVVRGDSAAYFCASSLQGQGSSTYEQYFGPGTRLTVT.

This clonotype came up many times. The CDR3 loop reads CASTQQGNYGYTF. The CDR3 DNA reads as TGTGCCAGTACACAACAGGGTAACTATGGCTACACCTTC. The chain recombines TRBV19 with TRBJ1-2, with D tentatively TRBD1 (6 bases). The V end was cut by 7 bases, the J end by 1 base, with 10 bases between. In germline, CDR1 is LNHDA, CDR2 SQIVND (reference sequence). The CDR3 consists of 13 residues.

This clonotype was picked up many times. The V and J genes are TRBV7-9 and TRBJ2-3; D call uncertain. The CDR3 runs 11 residues. The germline V and J ends were trimmed by 7 bases and 2 bases, with 4 bases remaining between them. CDR1 SEHNR and CDR2 FQNEAQ come from the germline V gene (reference sequence). Here the CDR3 DNA reads TGTGCCAGCACTTACACAGATACGCAGTATTTT. Translation gives CASTYTDTQYF.